This T cell receptor beta chain was observed in a study of blood T cell repertoires in COVID-19. The overall study: COVID-19 samples from acute and convalescent phases originated in the United States, Italy and Spain. T cells, B-cell-depleted T cells, or PBMCs supplied cDNA or gDNA.

Authors' processing steps: For nucleated cells, counts were estimated from reference gene primer amplification. Assay: immunoSEQ multiplex PCR; the TCRdb copy retains only in-frame clones and omits some. The V and J calls and clone size come from that table; D and trimming were worked out from the DNA. Of 220,000 or so clones in the sample, about 93% were seen once. This CDR3 is built from 14 residues. Per the germline V gene, CDR1 is SGHRS and CDR2 is YFSETQ. V lost 4 bases to trimming and J lost 1 base, with 8 bases between them. Seattle patients were enrolled during active infection and followed longitudinally.

The TCR sequence derives from a man between 60 and 75 years old with COVID-19, enrolled during active disease. This chain connects TRBV5-1 to TRBJ2-2; D remains ambiguous. The sample was peripheral blood. CDR3 DNA sequence: TGCGCCAGCAGCCTTAGACAGAACACCGGGGAGCTGTTTTTT. Its protein product is CASSLRQNTGELFF.